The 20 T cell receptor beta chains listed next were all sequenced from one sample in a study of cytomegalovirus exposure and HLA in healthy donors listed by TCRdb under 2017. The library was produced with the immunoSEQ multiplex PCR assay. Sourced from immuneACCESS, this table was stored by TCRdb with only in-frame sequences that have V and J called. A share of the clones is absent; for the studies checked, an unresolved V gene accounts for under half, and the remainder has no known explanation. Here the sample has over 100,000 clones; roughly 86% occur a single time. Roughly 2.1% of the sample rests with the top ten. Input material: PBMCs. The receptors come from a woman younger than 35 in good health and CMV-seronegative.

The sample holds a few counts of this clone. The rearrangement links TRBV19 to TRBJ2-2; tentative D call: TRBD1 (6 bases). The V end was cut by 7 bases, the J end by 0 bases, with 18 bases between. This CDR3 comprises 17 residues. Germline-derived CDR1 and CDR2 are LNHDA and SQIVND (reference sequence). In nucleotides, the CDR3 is TGTGCCAGTATGCATTACCGGGGACATACGAACACCGGGGAGCTGTTTTTT. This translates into CASMHYRGHTNTGELFF.

The DNA of the CDR3 is TGCGCCAGCAGTATGAAGGGGGATTATGGCTACACCTTC. This gives the protein CASSMKGDYGYTF. This rearrangement joins TRBV10-2 to TRBJ1-2, with TRBD1 as a possible D gene (6 bases). V gave up 5 bases and J gave up 5 bases, with 12 bases separating them. This CDR3 has 13 residues. CDR1 is WSHSY and CDR2 is SAAADI in the germline V gene.

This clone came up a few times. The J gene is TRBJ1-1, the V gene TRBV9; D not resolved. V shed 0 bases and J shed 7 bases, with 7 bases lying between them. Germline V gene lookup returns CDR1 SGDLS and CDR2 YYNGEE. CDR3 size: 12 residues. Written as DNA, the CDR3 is TGTGCCAGCAGCGTAGCGGAGAATGAAGCTTTCTTT. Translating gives CASSVAENEAFF.

The CDR3 spells CASSEAEVRGLSTGELFF. The DNA of the CDR3 is TGTGCCAGCAGCGAGGCGGAAGTCAGGGGGCTCAGCACCGGGGAGCTGTTTTTT. V and J are TRBV9 and TRBJ2-2, with TRBD1 identical over 8 bases. Looked up from germline, CDR1 is SGDLS and CDR2 is YYNGEE. This CDR3 comprises 18 residues. Trimming took 3 bases from V and 4 from J; bases not matched to a gene: 14. The variable domain in full, with the rest retrieved from reference TRBV9 and TRBJ2-2, is DSGVTQTPKHLITATGQRVTLRCSPRSGDLSVYWYQQSLDQGLQFLIQYYNGEERAKGNILERFSAQQFPDLHSELNLSSLELGDSALYFCASSEAEVRGLSTGELFFGEGSRLTVL.

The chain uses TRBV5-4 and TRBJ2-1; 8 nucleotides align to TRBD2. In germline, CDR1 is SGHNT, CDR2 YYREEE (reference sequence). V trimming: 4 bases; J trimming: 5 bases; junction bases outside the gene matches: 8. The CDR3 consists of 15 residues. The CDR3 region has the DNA TGTGCCAGCAGCAGAGCGGGAGAGCTCGACAATGAGCAGTTCTTC. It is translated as CASSRAGELDNEQFF.

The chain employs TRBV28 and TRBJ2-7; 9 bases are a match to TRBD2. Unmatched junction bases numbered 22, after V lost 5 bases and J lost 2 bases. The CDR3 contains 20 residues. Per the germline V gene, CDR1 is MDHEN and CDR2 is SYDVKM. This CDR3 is CASSGVVSARAGGAAYEQYF. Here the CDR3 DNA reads TGTGCCAGCAGTGGGGTTGTAAGTGCCCGCGCGGGGGGGGCCGCCTACGAGCAGTACTTC.

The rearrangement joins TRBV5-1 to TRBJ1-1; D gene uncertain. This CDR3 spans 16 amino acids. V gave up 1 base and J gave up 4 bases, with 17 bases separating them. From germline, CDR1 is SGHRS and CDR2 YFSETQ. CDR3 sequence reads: CASSLWEGRGGTEAFF. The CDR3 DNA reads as TGCGCCAGCAGCTTGTGGGAAGGACGGGGAGGCACTGAAGCTTTCTTT.

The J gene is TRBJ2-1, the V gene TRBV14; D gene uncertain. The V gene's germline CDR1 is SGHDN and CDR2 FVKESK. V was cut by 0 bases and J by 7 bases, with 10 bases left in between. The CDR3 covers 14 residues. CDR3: CASSQDPSLNEQFF. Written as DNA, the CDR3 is TGTGCCAGCAGCCAAGATCCGAGTTTGAATGAGCAGTTCTTC.

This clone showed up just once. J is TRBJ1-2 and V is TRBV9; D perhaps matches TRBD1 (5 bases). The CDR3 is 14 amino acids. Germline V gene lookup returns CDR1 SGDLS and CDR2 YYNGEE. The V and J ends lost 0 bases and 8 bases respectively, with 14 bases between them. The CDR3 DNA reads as TGTGCCAGCAGCGTAGGCGGGGGGACGCGCGGCTACACCTTC. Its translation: CASSVGGGTRGYTF.

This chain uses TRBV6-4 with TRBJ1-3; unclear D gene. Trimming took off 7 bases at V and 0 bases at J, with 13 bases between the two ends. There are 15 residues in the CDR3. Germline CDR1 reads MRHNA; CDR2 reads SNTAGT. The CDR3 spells CASNQPTGSGNTIYF. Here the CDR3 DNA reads TGTGCCAGCAACCAACCGACGGGCTCTGGAAACACCATATATTTT.

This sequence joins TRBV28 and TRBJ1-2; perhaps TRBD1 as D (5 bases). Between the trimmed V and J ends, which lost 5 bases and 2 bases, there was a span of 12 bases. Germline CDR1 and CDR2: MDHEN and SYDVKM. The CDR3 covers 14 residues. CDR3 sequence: CASSQGSTNYGYTF. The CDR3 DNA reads TGTGCCAGCAGTCAGGGATCTACAAACTATGGCTACACCTTC.

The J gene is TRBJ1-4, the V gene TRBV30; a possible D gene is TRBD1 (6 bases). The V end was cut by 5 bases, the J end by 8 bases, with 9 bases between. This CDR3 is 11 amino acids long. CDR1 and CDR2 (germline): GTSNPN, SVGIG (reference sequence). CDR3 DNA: TGTGCCTGGGGACAGTCCGAAAAACTGTTTTTT. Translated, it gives CAWGQSEKLFF.

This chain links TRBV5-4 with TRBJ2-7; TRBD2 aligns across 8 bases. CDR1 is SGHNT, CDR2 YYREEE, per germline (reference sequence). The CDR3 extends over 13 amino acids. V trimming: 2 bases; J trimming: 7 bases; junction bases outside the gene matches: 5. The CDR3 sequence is CASSFGGGGEQYF. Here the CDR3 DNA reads TGTGCCAGCAGCTTCGGGGGCGGGGGGGAGCAGTACTTC.

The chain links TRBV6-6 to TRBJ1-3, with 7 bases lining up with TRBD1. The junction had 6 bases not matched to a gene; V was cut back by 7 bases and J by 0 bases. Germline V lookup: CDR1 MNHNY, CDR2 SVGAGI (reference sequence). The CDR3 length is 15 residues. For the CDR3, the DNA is TGTGCCAGCAATGTACAGGGGATCTCTGGAAACACCATATATTTT. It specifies CASNVQGISGNTIYF.

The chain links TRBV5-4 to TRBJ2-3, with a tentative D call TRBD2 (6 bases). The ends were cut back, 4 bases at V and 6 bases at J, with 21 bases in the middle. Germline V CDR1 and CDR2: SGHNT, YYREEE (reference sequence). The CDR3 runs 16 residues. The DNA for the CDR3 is TGTGCCAGCAGCCAACTAGGAGGGCGGGCGTGGGATACGCAGTATTTT. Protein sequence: CASSQLGGRAWDTQYF. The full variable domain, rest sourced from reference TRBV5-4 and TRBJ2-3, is ETGVTQSPTHLIKTRGQQVTLRCSSQSGHNTVSWYQQALGQGPQFIFQYYREEENGRGNFPPRFSGLQFPNYSSELNVNALELDDSALYLCASSQLGGRAWDTQYFGPGTRLTVL.

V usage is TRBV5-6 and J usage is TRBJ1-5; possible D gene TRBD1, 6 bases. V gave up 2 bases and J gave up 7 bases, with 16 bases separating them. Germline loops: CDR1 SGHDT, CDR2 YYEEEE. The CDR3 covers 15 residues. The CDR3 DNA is TGTGCCAGCAGCTTAGGACGGGGGGCTTGGCAGCCCCAGCATTTT. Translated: CASSLGRGAWQPQHF.

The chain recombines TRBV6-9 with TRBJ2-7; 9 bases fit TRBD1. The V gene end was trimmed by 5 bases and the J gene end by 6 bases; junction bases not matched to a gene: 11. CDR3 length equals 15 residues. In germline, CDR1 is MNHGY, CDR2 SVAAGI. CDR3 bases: TGTGCCAGCAGTGGGCCCGGGACAGGGTTTCGCGAGCAGTACTTC. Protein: CASSGPGTGFREQYF.

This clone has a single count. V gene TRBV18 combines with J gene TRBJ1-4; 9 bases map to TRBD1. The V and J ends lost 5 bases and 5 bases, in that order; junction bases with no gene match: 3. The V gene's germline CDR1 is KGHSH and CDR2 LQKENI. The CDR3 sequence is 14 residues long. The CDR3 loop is CASSVGQGNEKLFF. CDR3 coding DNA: TGTGCCAGCTCAGTAGGACAGGGGAATGAAAAACTGTTTTTT.

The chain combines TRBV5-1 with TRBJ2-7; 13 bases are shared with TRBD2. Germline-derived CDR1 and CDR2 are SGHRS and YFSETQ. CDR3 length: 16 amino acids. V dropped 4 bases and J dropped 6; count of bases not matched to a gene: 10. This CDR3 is CASSPPGLAGRGEQYF. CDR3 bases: TGCGCCAGCAGCCCGCCGGGACTAGCGGGGAGGGGCGAGCAGTACTTC.

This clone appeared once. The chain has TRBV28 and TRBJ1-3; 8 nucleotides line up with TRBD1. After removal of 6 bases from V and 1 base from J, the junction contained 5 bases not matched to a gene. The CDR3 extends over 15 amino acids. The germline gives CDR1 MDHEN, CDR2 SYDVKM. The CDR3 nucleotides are TGTGCCAGCAGGCGACAGGGGTGGTCTGGAAACACCATATATTTT. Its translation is CASRRQGWSGNTIYF. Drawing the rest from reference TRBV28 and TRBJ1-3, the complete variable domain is DVKVTQSSRYLVKRTGEKVFLECVQDMDHENMFWYRQDPGLGLRLIYFSYDVKMKEKGDIPEGYSVSREKKERFSLILESASTNQTSMYLCASRRQGWSGNTIYFGEGSWLTVV.